The entry below gives a single TCR beta chain sequence along with its context. Antigen: not known. The repertoire was sequenced with immunoSEQ multiplex PCR; TCRdb's copy has only in-frame clones and lacks some. The sample lists approximately 280,000 clones, around nine tenths seen once, with around 0.9% in the top ten. These data are taken from a study of cytomegalovirus exposure and HLA in healthy donors. Study-wide points: The authors enumerated 164 TCR beta chains as linked to cytomegalovirus.

The sequencing sample was made of PBMCs. This receptor was obtained from a woman aged 18-29 years in good health and CMV-seronegative.

The CDR3 nucleotides read TGTGCCAGCAGCTCGACAGGGTCGGGGTATGGCTACACCTTC. It codes for CASSSTGSGYGYTF. This rearrangement joins TRBV7-8 to TRBJ1-2, with 7 bases that match TRBD1. The CDR3 is 14 residues long. After removal of 4 bases from V and 5 bases from J, the junction contained 7 bases not matched to a gene. Germline loops: CDR1 SGHVS, CDR2 FQNEAQ. The full variable domain, in which reference TRBV7-8 and TRBJ1-2 provide the parts outside the CDR3, is GAGVSQSPRYKVAKRGQDVALRCDPISGHVSLFWYQQALGQGPEFLTYFQNEAQLDKSGLPSDRFFAERPEGSVSTLKIQRTQQEDSAVYLCASSSTGSGYGYTFGSGTRLTVV.